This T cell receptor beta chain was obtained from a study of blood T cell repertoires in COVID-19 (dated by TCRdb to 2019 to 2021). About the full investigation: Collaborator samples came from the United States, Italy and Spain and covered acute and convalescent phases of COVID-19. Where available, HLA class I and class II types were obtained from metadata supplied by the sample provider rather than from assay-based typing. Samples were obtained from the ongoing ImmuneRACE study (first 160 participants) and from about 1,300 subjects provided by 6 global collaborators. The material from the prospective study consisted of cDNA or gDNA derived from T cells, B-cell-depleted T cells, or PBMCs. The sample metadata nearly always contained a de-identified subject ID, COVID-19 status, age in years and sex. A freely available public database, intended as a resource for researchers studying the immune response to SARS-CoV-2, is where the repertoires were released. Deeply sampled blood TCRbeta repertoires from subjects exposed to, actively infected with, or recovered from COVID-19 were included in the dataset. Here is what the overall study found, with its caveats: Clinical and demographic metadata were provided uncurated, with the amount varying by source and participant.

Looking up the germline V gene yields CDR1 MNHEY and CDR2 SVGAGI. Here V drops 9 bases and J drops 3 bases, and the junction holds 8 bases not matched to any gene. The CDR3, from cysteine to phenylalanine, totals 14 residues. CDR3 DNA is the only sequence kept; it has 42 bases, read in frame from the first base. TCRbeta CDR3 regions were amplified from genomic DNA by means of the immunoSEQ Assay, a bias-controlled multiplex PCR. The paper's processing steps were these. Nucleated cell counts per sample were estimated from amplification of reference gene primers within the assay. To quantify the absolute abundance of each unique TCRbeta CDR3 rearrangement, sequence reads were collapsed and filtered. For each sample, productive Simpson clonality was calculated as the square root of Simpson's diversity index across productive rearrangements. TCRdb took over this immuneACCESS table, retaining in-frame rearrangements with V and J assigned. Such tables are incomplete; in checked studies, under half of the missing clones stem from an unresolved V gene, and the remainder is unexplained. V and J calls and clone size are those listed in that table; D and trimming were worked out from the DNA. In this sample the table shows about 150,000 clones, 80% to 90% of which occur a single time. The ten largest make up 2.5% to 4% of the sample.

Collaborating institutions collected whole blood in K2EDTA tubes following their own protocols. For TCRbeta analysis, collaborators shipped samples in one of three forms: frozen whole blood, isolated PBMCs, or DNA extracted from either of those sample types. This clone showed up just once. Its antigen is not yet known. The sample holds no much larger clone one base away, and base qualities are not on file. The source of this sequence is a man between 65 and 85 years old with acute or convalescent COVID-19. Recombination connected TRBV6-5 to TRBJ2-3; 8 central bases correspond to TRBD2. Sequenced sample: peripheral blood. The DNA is TGTGCCAGTTATACCGGGAGGGGGACAGATACGCAGTATTTT. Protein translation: CASYTGRGTDTQYF.